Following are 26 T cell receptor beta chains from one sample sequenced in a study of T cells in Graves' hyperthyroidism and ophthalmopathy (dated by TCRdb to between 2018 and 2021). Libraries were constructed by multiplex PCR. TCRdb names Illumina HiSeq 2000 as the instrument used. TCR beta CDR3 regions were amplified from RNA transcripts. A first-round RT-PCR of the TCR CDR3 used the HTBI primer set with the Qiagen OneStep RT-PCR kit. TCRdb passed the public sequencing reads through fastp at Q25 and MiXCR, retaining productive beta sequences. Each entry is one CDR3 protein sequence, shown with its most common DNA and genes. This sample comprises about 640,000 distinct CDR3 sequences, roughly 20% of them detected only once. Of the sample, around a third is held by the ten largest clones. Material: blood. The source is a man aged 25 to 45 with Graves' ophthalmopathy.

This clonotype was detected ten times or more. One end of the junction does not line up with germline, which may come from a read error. CDR3 residues: CASSRPTGQGSNEQYF. The CDR3 DNA follows: TGTGCCAGCAGCCGTCCTACAGGACAGGGCTCCAACGAGCAGTACTTC. V and J are TRBV7-9 and TRBJ2-7, with 8 bases matching TRBD1. Germline V gives CDR1 SEHNR, CDR2 FQNEAQ (reference sequence). The CDR3 runs to 16 residues.

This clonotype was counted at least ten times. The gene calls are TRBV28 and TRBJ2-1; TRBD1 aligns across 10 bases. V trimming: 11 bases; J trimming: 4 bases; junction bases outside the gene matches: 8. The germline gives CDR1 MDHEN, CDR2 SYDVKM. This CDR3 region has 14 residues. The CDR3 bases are TGTGCCGGGCAGGGGACAGGGGTTTACAATGAGCAGTTCTTC. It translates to CAGQGTGVYNEQFF.

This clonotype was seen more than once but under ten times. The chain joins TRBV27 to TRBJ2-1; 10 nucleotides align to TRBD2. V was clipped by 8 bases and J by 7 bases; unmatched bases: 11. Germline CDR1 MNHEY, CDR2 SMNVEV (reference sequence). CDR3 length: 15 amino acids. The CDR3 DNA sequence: TGTGCCAGCGTGAACAGCGGGAGGGCGCGGAATGAGCAGTTCTTC. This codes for CASVNSGRARNEQFF.

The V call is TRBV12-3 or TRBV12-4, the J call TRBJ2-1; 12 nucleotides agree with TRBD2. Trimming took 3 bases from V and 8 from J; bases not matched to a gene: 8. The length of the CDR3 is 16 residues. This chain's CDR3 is CASSFSTSGSADEQFF. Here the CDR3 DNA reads TGTGCCAGCAGTTTCTCGACTAGCGGGAGTGCGGATGAGCAGTTCTTC.

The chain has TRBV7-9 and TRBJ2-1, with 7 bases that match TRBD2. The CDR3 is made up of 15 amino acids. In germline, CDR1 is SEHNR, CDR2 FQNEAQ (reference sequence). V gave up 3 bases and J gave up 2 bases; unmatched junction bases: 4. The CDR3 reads CASSLRENPYNEQFF. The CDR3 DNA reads TGTGCCAGCAGCTTGCGGGAGAATCCCTACAATGAGCAGTTCTTC. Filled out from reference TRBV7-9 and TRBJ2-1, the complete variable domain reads DTGVSQNPRHKITKRGQNVTFRCDPISEHNRLYWYRQTLGQGPEFLTYFQNEAQLEKSRLLSDRFSAERPKGSFSTLEIQRTEQGDSAMYLCASSLRENPYNEQFFGPGTRLTVL.

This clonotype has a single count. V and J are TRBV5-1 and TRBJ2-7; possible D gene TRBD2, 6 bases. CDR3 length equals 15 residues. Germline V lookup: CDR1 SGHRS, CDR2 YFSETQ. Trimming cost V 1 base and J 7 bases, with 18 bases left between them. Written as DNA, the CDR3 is TGCGCCAGCAGCTTGAACGCCGGGACTCTGGAGGAGCAGTACTTC. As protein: CASSLNAGTLEEQYF. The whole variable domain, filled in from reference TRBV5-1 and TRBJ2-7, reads KAGVTQTPRYLIKTRGQQVTLSCSPISGHRSVSWYQQTPGQGLQFLFEYFSETQRNKGNFPGRFSGRQFSNSRSEMNVSTLELGDSALYLCASSLNAGTLEEQYFGPGTRLTVT.

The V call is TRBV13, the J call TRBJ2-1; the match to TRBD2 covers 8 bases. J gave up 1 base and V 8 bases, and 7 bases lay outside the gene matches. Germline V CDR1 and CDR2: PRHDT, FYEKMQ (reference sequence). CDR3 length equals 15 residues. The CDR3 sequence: CASLSGTGSYNEQFF. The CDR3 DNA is TGTGCCAGCCTTAGCGGGACGGGGTCCTACAATGAGCAGTTCTTC.

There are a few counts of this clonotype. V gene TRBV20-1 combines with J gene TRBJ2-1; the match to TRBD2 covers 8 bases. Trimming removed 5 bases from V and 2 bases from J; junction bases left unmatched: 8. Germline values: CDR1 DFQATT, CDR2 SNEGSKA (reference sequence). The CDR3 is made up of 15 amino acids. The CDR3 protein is CSALHTSGPYNEQFF. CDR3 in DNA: TGCAGTGCTCTCCACACTAGCGGACCCTACAATGAGCAGTTCTTC.

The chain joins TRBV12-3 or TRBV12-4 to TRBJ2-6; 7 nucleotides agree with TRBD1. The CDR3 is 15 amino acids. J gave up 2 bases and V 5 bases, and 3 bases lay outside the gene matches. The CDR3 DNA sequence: TGTGCCAGCAGTATCGACAGGGCTGGGGCCAACGTCCTGACTTTC. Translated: CASSIDRAGANVLTF.

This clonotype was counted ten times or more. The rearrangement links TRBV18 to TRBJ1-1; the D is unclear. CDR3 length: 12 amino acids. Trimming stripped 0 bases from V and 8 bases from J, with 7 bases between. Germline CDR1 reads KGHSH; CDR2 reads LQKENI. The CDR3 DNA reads TGTGCCAGCTCACCACCGGGAGGAGAAGCTTTCTTT. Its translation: CASSPPGGEAFF.

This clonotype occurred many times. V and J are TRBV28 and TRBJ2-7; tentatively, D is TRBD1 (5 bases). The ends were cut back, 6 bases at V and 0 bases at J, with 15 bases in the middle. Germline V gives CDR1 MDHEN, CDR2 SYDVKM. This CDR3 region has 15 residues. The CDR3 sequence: CASSDQGRSSYEQYF. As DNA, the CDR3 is TGTGCCAGCAGCGATCAGGGTCGGAGCTCCTACGAGCAGTACTTC.

The chain's CDR3 is CASSQGGPYNEQFF. CDR3 sequence (DNA): TGTGCCAGCAGCCAAGGGGGTCCTTACAATGAGCAGTTCTTC. The chain links TRBV7-3 to TRBJ2-1; D perhaps matches TRBD1 (6 bases). The germline V gene has CDR1 SGHTA and CDR2 FQGTGA. The CDR3 has 14 amino acids. V was clipped by 5 bases and J by 4 bases, with 12 bases between them.

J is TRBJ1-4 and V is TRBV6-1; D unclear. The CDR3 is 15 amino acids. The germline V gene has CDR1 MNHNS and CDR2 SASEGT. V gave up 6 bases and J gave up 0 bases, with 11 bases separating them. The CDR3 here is CASRERLATNEKLFF. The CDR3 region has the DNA TGTGCCAGCAGAGAGCGCCTTGCAACTAATGAAAAACTGTTTTTT.

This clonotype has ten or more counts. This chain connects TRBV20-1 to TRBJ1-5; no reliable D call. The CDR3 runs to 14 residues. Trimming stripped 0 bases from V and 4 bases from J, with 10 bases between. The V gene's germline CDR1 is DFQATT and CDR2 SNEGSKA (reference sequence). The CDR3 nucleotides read TGCAGTGCTAGAGATTTCGACCTAAATCAGCCCCAGCATTTT. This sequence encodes CSARDFDLNQPQHF.

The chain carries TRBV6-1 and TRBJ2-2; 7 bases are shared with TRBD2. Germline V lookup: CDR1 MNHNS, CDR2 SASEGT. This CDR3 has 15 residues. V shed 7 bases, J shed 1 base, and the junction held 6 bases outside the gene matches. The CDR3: CASTYSGVNTGELFF. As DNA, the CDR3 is TGTGCCAGCACCTACAGCGGGGTGAACACCGGGGAGCTGTTTTTT.

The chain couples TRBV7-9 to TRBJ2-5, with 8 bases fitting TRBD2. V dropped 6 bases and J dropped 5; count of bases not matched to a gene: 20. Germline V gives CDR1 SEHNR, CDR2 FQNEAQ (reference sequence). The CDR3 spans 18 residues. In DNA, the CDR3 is TGTGCCAGCAGGGGGACCATCCAAATAGCGGGAAGAGGCGAGACCCAGTACTTC. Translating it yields CASRGTIQIAGRGETQYF.

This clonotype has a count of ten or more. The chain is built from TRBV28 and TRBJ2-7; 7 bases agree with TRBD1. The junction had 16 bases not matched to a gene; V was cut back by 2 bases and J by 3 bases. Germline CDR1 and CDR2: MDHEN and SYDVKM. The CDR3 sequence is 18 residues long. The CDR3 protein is CASSLGTDQGVLSYEQYF. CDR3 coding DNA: TGTGCCAGCAGTTTAGGAACCGATCAGGGGGTGCTAAGCTACGAGCAGTACTTC. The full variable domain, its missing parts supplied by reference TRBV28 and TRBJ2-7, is DVKVTQSSRYLVKRTGEKVFLECVQDMDHENMFWYRQDPGLGLRLIYFSYDVKMKEKGDIPEGYSVSREKKERFSLILESASTNQTSMYLCASSLGTDQGVLSYEQYFGPGTRLTVT.

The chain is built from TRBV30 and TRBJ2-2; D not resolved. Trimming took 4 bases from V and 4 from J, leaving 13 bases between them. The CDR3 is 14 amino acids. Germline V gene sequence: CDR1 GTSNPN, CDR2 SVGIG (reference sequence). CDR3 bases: TGTGCCTGGAAAACCCATTTAGGCACCGGGGAGCTGTTTTTT. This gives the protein CAWKTHLGTGELFF.

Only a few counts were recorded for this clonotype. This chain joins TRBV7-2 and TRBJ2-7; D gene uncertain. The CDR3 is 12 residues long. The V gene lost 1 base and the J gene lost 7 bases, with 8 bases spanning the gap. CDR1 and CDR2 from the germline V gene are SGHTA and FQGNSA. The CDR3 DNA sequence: TGTGCCAGCAGCTTAGTGCGACAAGAGCAGTACTTC. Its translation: CASSLVRQEQYF.

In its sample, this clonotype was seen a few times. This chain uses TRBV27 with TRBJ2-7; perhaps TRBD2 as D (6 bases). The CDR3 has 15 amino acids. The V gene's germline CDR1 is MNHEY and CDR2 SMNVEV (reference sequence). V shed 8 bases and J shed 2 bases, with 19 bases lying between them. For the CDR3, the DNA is TGTGCCAGCGCGTGGGGGGACTCGAGGACCTACGAGCAGTACTTC. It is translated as CASAWGDSRTYEQYF.

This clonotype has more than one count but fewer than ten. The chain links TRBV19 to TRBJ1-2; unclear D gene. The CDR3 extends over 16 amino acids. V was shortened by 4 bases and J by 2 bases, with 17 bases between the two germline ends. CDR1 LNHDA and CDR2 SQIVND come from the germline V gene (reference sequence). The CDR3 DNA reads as TGTGCCAGTAGTAGGAATAAAGTCCTCAAGAACTATGGCTACACCTTC. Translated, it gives CASSRNKVLKNYGYTF.

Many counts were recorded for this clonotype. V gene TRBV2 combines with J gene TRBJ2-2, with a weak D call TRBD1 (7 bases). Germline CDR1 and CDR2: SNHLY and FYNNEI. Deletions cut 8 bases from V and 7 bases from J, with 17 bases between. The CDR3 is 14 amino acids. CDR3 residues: CASSTGQRVGELFF. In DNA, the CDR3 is TGTGCCAGCTCTACGGGACAGCGGGTCGGGGAGCTGTTTTTT.

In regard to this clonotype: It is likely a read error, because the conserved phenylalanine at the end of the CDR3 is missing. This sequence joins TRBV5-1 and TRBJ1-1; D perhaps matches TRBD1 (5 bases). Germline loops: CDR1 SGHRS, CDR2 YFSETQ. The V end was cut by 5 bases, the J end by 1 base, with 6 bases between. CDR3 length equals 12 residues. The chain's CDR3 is CASSGGNTEAFL. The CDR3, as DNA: TGCGCCAGCAGTGGGGGGAACACTGAAGCTTTCCTT.

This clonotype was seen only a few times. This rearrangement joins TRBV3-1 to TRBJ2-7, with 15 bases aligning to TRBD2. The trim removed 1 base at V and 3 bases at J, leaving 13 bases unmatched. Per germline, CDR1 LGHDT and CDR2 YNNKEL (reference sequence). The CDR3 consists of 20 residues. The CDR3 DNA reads TGTGCCAGCAGCCAAGTCGGGACTAGCGGGAGGTCCTGGGGTGTCTACGAGCAGTACTTC. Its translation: CASSQVGTSGRSWGVYEQYF.

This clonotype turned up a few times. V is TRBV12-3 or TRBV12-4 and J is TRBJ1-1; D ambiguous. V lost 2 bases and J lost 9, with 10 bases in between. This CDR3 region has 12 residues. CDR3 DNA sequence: TGTGCCAGCAGTTTACCCCGCACCAAAGCTTTCTTT. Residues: CASSLPRTKAFF.

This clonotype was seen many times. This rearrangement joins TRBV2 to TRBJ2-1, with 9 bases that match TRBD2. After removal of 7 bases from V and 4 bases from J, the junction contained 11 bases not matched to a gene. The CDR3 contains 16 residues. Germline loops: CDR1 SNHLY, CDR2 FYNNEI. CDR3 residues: CASTSTSGRSYNEQFF. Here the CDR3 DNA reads TGTGCCAGCACTTCCACTAGCGGGCGATCGTACAATGAGCAGTTCTTC.